This note documents a single TCR beta chain sequence. The antigen is not known. Germline CDR1 reads LNHDA; CDR2 reads SQIVND (reference sequence). The CDR3 is 13 residues long. Trimming pared 4 bases from V and 7 bases from J, leaving 8 bases between. Patient tissue came from resections in Japan or China, 2014–2017. H&E slides confirmed each diagnosis, reviewed by two pathologists independently. This sample is drawn from a study of immune evolution from preneoplasia to lung adenocarcinoma. TCRdb keeps only in-frame clones here, not all; method: immunoSEQ multiplex PCR. The table includes 2,500 to 3,500 clones, 80% to 90% detected once. Study results and caveats: From normal lung to invasive adenocarcinoma, top clone frequencies appeared to decrease.

The sample was FFPE adjacent normal lung tissue. The V call is TRBV19, the J call TRBJ1-6; possible D gene TRBD1, 5 bases. The sequence came from a person aged 60-79 years with lung adenocarcinoma. Here the CDR3 DNA reads TGTGCCAGTAGTACAGGGAACAATTCACCCCTCCACTTT. It yields the protein CASSTGNNSPLHF.